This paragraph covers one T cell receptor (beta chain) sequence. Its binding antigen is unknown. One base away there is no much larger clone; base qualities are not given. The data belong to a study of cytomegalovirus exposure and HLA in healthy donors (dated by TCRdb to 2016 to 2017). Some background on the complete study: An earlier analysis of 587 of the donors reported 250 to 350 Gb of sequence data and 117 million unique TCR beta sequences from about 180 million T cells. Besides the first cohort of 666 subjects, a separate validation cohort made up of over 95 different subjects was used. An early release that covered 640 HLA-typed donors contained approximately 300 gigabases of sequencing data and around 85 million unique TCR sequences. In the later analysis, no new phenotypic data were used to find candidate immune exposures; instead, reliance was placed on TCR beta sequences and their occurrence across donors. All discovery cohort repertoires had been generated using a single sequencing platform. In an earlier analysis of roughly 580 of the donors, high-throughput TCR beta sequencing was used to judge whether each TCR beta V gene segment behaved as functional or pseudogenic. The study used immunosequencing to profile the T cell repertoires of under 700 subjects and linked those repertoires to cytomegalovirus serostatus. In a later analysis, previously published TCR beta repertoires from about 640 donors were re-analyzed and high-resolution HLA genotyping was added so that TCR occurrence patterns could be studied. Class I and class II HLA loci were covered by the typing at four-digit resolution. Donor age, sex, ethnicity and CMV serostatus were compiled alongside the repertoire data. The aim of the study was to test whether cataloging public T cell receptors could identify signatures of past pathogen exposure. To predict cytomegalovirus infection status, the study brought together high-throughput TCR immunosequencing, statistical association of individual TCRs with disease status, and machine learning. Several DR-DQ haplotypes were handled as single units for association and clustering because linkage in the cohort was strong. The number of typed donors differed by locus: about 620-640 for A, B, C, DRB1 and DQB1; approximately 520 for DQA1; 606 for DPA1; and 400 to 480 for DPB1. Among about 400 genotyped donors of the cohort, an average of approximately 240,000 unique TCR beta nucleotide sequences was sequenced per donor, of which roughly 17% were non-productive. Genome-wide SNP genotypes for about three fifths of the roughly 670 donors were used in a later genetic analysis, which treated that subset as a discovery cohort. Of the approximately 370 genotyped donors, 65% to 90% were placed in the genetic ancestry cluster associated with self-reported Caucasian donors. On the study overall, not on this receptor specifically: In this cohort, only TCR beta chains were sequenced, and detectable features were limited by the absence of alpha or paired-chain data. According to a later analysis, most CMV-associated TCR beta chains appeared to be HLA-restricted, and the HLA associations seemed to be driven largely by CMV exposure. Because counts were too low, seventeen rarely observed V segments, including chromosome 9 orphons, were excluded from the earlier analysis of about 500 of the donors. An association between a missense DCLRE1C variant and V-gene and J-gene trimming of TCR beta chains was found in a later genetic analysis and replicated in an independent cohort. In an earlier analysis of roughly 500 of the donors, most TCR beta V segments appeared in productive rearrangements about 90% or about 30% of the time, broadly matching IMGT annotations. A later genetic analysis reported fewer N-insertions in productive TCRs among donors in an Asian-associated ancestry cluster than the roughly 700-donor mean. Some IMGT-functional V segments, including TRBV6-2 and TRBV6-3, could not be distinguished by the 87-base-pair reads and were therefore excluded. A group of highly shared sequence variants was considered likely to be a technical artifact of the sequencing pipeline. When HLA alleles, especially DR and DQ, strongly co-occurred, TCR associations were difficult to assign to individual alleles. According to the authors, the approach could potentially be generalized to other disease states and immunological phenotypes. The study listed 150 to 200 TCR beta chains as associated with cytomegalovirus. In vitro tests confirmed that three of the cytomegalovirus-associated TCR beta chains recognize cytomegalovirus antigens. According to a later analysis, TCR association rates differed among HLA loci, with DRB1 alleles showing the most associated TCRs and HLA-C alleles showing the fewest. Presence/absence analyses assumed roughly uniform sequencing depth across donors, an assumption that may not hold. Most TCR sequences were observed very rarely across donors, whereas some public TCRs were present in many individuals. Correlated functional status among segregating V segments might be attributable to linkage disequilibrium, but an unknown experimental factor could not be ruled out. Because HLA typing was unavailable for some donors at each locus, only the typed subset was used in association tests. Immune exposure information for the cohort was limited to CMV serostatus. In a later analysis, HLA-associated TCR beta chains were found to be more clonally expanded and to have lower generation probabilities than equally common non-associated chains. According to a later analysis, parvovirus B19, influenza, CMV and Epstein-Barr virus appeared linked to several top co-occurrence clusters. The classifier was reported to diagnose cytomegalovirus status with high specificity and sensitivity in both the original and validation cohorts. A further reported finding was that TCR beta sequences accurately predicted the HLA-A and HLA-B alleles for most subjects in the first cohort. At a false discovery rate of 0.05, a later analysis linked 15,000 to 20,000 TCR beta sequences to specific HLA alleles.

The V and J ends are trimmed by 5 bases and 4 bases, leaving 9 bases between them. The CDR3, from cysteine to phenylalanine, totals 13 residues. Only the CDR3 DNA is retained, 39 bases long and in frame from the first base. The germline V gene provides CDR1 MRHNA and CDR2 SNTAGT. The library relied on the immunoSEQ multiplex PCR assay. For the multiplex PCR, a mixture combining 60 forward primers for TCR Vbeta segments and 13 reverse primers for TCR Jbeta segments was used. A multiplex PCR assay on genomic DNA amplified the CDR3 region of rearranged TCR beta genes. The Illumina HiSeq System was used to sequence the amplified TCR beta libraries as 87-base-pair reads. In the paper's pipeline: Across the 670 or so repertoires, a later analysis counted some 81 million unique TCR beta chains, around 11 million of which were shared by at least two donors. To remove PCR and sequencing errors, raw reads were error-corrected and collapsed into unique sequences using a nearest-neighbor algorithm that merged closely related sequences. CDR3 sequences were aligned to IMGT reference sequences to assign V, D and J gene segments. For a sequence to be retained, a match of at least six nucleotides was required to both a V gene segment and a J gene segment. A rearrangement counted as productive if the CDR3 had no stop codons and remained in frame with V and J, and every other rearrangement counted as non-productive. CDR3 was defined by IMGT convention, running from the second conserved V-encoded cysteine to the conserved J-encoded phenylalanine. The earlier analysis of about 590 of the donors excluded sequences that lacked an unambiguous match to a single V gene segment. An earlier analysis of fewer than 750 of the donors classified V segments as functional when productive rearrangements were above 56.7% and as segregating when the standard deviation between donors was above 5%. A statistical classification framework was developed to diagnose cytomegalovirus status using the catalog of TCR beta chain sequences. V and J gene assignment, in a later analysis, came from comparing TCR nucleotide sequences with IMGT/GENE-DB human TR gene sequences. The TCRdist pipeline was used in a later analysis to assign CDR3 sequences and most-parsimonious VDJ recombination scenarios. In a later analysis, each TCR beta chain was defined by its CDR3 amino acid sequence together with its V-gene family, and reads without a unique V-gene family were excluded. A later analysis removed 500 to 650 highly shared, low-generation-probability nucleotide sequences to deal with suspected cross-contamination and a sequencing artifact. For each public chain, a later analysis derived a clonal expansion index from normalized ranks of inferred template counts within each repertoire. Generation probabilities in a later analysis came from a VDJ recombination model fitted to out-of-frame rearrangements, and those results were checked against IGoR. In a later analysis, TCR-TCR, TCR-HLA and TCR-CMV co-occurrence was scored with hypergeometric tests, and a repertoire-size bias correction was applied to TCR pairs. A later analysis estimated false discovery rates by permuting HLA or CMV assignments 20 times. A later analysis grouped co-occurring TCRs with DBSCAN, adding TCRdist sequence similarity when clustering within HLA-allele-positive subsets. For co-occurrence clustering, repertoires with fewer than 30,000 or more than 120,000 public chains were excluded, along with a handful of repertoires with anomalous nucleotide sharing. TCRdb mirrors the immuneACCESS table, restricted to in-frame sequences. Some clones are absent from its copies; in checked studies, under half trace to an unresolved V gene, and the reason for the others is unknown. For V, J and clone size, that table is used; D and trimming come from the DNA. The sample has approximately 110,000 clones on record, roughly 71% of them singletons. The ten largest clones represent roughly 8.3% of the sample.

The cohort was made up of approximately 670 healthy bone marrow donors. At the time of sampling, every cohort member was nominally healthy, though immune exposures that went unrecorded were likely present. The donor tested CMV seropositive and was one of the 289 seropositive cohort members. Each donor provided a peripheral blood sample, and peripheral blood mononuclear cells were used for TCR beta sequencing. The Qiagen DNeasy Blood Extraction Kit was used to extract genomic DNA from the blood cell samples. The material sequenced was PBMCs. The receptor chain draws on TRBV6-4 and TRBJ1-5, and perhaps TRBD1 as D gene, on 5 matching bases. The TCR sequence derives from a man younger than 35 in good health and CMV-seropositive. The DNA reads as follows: TGTGCCAGCAGTTTCGGGGGGAATCAGCCCCAGCATTTT. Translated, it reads CASSFGGNQPQHF.